Sequencing of this T cell receptor (beta chain) was carried out in a study of response to subunit inactivated influenza vaccine. General study results and limits: Authors suggested few new T cells are recruited by each seasonal influenza vaccination.

TCRdb passed the RT-PCR reads through MiXCR, listing each CDR3 protein once. This sample has more than 450,000 distinct CDR3 sequences, with less than 8% found just once. The ends were cut back, 6 bases at V and 0 bases at J, with 9 bases in the middle. CDR3 length: 14 residues. This clonotype was seen a few times. What it binds is not known. Sample: PBMCs from blood, taken around 25 months after vaccination. The source is a man in his fifties or sixties who received an inactivated influenza vaccine. The rearrangement uses TRBV12-3 or TRBV12-4 and TRBJ1-5; D gene uncertain. CDR3 in amino acids: CASRFGYSNQPQHF. The CDR3 nucleotides read TGTGCCAGCAGATTTGGGTATAGCAATCAGCCCCAGCATTTT.